This T cell receptor (beta chain) was observed in a study of blood T cell repertoires in COVID-19. Data came from immunoSEQ multiplex PCR; TCRdb stores just in-frame clones and leaves some out. The sample yields a few hundred thousand clones, less than 90% seen once. The sequencing input was peripheral blood. The source is a man in his 70s with acute or convalescent COVID-19.

Here the CDR3 reads CASSFGRDREEKLFF. The CDR3 bases are TGTGCCAGCAGCTTTGGGCGGGACAGGGAAGAAAAACTGTTTTTT. This chain links TRBV11-2 with TRBJ1-4; 9 bases line up with TRBD1. The CDR3 runs to 15 residues. Germline loops: CDR1 SGHAT, CDR2 FQNNGV. Trimming cost V 3 bases and J 8 bases; bases outside gene matches: 7.